This record covers a single TCR beta chain. This specimen belongs to a study of vaccination and CD4 T cells after COVID-19. The overall study: The BNT162b2 or mRNA-1273 vaccine was given to participants in two doses.

TCRdb reprocessed the PCR reads via MiXCR and lists one record per CDR3 protein. The sample shows over 20,000 distinct CDR3 sequences, roughly 62% of them seen only once. Germline V gives CDR1 KGHSH, CDR2 LQKENI. V shed 1 base, J shed 4 bases, and the junction held 13 bases outside the gene matches. The CDR3 length is 18 residues. This material consisted of CD4+ T cells from blood, taken before SARS-CoV-2 vaccination. This sequence joins TRBV18 and TRBJ2-5; 9 positions agree with TRBD1. This clonotype originated in a human donor who had recovered from COVID-19. The chain's CDR3 is CASSPRTRHRGQGETQYF. For the CDR3, the DNA is TGTGCCAGCTCACCACGGACACGACACAGGGGGCAGGGAGAGACCCAGTACTTC.